What follows describes a single TCR beta chain. Here immunoSEQ multiplex PCR was the method, and the copy in TCRdb shows in-frame clones only, minus some. The data show roughly 120,000 clones, around 94% seen once. These data originate in a study of human thymus T cells. Resections obtained during corrective heart surgery supplied the thymus tissue. CDR1 SGHAT and CDR2 FQNNGV come from the germline V gene. Trimming cost V 6 bases and J 4 bases, with 12 bases left between them. CDR3 size: 13 residues. The TCR comes from a boy under three years old with a congenital heart defect but otherwise immunologically healthy. This chain joins TRBV11-2 and TRBJ2-5; no reliable D call. The material sequenced was thymus tissue. DNA of the CDR3: TGTGCCAGCAGTCCTACTACCAGAGAGACCCAGTACTTC. It yields the protein CASSPTTRETQYF.